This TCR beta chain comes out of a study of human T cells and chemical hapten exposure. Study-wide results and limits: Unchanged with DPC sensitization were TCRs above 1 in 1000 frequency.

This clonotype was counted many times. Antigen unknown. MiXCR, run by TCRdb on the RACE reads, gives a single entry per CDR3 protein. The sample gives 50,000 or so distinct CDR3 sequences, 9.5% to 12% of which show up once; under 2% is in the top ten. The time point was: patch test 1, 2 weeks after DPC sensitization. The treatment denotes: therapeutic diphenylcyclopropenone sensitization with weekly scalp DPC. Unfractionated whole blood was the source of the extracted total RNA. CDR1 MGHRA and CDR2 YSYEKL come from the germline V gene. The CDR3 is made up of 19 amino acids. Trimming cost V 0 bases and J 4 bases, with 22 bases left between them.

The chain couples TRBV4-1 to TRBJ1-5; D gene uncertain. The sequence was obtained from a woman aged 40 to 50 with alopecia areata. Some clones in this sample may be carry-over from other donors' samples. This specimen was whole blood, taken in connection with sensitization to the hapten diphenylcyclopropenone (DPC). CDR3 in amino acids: CASSQDRFVLGRRNQPQHF. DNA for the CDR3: TGCGCCAGCAGCCAAGATCGGTTTGTTCTTGGCAGGCGTAATCAGCCCCAGCATTTT.